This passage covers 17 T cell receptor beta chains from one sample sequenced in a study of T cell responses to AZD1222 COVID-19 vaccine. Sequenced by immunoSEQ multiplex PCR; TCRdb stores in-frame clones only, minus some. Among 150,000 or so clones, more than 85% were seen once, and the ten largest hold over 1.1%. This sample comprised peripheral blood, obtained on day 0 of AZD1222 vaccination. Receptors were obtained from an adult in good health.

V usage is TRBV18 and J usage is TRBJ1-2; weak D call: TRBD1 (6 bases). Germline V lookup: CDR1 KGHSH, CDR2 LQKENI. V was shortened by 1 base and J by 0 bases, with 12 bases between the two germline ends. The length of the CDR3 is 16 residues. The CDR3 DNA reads TGTGCCAGCTCACCACAGGGGGGTAACCCTAACTATGGCTACACCTTC. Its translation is CASSPQGGNPNYGYTF.

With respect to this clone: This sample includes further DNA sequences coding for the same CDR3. The CDR3 loop reads CASSLGLNTEAFF. The CDR3 DNA reads as TGTGCCAGCAGTTTAGGTCTGAACACTGAAGCTTTCTTT. V gene TRBV12-3 or TRBV12-4 combines with J gene TRBJ1-1; D is ambiguous. This CDR3 spans 13 amino acids. Trimming removed 1 base from V and 0 bases from J, with 3 bases in between.

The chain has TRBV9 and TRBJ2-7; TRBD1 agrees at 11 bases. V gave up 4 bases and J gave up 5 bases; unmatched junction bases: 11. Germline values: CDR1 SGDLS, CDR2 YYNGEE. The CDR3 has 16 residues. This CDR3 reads CASSSGQGATRHEQYF. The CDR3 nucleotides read TGTGCCAGCAGCTCTGGACAGGGGGCGACTCGCCACGAGCAGTACTTC. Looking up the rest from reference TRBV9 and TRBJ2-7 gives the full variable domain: DSGVTQTPKHLITATGQRVTLRCSPRSGDLSVYWYQQSLDQGLQFLIQYYNGEERAKGNILERFSAQQFPDLHSELNLSSLELGDSALYFCASSSGQGATRHEQYFGPGTRLTVT.

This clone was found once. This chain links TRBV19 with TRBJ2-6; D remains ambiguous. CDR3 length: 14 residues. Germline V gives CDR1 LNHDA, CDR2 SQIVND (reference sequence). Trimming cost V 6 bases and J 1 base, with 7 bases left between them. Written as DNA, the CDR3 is TGTGCCAGTAGGCAGCTATCTGGGGCCAACGTCCTGACTTTC. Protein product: CASRQLSGANVLTF.

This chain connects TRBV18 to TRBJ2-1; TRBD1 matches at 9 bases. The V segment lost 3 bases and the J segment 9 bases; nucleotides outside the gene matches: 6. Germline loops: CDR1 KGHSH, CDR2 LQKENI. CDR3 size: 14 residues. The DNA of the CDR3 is TGTGCCAGCTCACCCCATGACAGGGGGATTGAGCAGTTCTTC. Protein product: CASSPHDRGIEQFF.

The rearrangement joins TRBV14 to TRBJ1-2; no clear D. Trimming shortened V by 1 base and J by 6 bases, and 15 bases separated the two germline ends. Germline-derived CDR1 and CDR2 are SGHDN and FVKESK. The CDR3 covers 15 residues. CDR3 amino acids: CASSQGTRWADGYTF. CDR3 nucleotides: TGTGCCAGCAGCCAAGGGACCCGCTGGGCGGATGGCTACACCTTC.

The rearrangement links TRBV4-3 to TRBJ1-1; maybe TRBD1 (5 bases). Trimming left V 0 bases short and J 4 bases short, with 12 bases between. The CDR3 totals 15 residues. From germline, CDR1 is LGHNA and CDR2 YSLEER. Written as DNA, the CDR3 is TGCGCCAGCAGCCAAGATCGGTCCAGGGTCACTGAAGCTTTCTTT. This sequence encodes CASSQDRSRVTEAFF.

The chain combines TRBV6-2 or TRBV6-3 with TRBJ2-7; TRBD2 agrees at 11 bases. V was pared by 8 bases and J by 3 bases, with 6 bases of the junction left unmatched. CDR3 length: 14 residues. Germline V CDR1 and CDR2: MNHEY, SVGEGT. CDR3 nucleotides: TGTGCCAGCCGCCCAACTAGCGGGGGCTACGAGCAGTACTTC. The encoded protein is CASRPTSGGYEQYF.

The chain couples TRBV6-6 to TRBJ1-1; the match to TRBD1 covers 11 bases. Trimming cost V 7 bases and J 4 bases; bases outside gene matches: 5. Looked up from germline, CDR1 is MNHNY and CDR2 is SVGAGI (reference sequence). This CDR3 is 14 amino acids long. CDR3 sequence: CASKGQGASTEAFF. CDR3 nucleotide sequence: TGTGCCAGCAAAGGACAGGGGGCCTCCACTGAAGCTTTCTTT.

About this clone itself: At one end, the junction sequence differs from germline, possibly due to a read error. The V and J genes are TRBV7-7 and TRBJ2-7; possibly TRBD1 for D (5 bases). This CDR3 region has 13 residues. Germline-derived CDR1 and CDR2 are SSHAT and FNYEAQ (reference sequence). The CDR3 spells CASSAVPKGEQYF. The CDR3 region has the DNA TGTGCTAGCAGCGCGGTACCTAAGGGGGAGCAGTACTTC.

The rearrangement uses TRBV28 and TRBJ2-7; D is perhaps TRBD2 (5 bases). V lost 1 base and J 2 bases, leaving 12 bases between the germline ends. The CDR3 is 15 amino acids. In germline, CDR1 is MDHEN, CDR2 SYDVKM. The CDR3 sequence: CASSLYGGLAYEQYF. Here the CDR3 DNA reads TGTGCCAGCAGTTTATACGGAGGCCTTGCCTACGAGCAGTACTTC.

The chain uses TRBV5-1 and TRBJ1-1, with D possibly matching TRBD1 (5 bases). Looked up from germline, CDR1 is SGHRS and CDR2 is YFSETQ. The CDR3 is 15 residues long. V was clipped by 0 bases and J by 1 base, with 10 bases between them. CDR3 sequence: CASSLVPTGNTEAFF. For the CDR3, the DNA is TGCGCCAGCAGCTTGGTTCCAACAGGGAACACTGAAGCTTTCTTT.

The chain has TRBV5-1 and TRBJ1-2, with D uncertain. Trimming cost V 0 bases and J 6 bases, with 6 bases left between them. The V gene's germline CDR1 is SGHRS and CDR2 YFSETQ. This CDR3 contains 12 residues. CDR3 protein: CASSLDAHGYTF. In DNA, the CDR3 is TGCGCCAGCAGCTTGGACGCGCATGGCTACACCTTC.

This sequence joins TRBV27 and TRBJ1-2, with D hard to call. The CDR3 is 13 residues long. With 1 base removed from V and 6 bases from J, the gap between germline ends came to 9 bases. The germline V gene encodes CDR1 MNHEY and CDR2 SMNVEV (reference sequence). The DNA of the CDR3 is TGTGCCAGCAGTTTATTGGCACACCATGGCTACACCTTC. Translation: CASSLLAHHGYTF.

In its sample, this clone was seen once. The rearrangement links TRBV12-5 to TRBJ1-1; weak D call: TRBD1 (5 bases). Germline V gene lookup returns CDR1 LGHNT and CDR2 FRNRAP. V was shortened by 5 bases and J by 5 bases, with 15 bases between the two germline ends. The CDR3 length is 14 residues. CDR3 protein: CASGLGGWFTEAFF. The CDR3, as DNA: TGTGCTAGTGGTCTCGGGGGGTGGTTTACTGAAGCTTTCTTT.

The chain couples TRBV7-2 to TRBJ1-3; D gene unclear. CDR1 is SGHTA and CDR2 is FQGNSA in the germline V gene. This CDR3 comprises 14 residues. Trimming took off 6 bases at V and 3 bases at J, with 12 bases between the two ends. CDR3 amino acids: CASSFGVRGNTIYF. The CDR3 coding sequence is TGTGCCAGCAGTTTTGGTGTACGTGGAAACACCATATATTTT.

The CDR3 loop reads CASSLALAGVRETQYF. DNA of the CDR3: TGTGCCAGCAGCTTGGCCCTAGCGGGAGTGAGGGAGACCCAGTACTTC. The V call is TRBV5-4, the J call TRBJ2-5; 10 bases match TRBD2. CDR3 length: 16 amino acids. The germline V gene encodes CDR1 SGHNT and CDR2 YYREEE (reference sequence). Losses at the gene ends were 0 bases for V and 5 bases for J; bases not matched to a gene: 7.